This TCR beta chain comes out of a study of OX40 agonist ivuxolimab in advanced cancers. Some background on the complete study: Ivuxolimab was an agonistic, fully human IgG2 monoclonal antibody directed against OX40 (CD134), a costimulatory receptor. Intravenous ivuxolimab was administered to patients every 2 weeks at six dose levels: 0.01, 0.1, 0.3, 1.5, 3 and 10 mg/kg. The paper covers the monotherapy dose-escalation part of the phase I ivuxolimab trial, which included N = 52 patients. A male proportion of under 85% and a mean age of approximately 61 years, ranging from about 23 to 90, were recorded for the dose-escalation cohort. Of the approximately 50 patients in dose escalation, 19 had hepatocellular carcinoma, about 15 had melanoma, 9 had renal cell carcinoma and 9 had head and neck cancer. Three dose-escalation patients achieved partial responses, one with hepatocellular carcinoma and two with cutaneous melanoma. Patients were allowed to have had prior anti-PD-1, anti-PD-L1 or anti-CTLA-4 therapy, and around two fifths of the dose-escalation patients had been treated with checkpoint inhibitors. The point of sequencing TCRbeta in the periphery was to test whether ivuxolimab changed TCR sequence diversity and drove clonal T-cell expansion.

V is reduced by 5 bases and J by 4 bases, leaving a spacing of 15 bases between them. The germline V gene yields KGHSH for CDR1 and LQKENI for CDR2. The CDR3 goes from the cysteine to the phenylalanine over 15 residues. The entry retains the CDR3 DNA only, 45 bases that are in frame from base 1. Genomic DNA was isolated from the sorted cells so that the TCRbeta CDR3 region could be sequenced. The immunoSEQ Assay was used to sequence the TCRbeta CDR3 regions. Not all clones reach the TCRdb copy of this immuneACCESS table, which keeps in-frame sequences only. Checked studies attribute under half of the gap to unresolved V genes and leave the rest unexplained. This sample is represented by 50,000 to 65,000 clones; 80% to 90% of them were singletons. The ten biggest clones cover over 1.1% of the sample. Beyond this particular receptor, the publication reports: In the 0.1-3.0 mg/kg groups, partial responders were among the patients with the lowest normalized peripheral clonal expansion, particularly in CD8+ T cells. At doses from 0.1 to 3.0 mg/kg, clonal expansion was seen in both CD4+ and CD8+ blood T cells between baseline and week 6. After ivuxolimab, expanded clones were on average more numerous among CD8+ T cells than among CD4+ T cells. Low levels of normalized T-cell clonal expansion were also seen in some patients who did not respond. The antigen specificity of the clonally expanded peripheral T cells was not determined.

Patients with a history of autoimmune disease or receiving systemic immunosuppression were excluded from the trial. In every dose cohort, peripheral blood was drawn for TCR sequencing at baseline, cycle 4 day 1, and cycle 7 day 1. Samples came from an open-label, multicenter, first-in-human phase I dose-escalation trial of ivuxolimab. Adults with locally advanced or metastatic head and neck squamous cell, hepatocellular, melanoma or renal cell carcinoma were enrolled in the trial. Before TCR sequencing, CD4+ T cells and CD8+ T cells from peripheral blood were sorted into separate populations. Points on this clone: Its antigen has not been determined. Base qualities are not recorded, but no much larger clone differs from it by a single base.

The source of this sequence is an adult with an advanced solid tumor such as melanoma, head and neck, liver or kidney cancer. The sample consisted of CD4+ or CD8+ T cells sorted from blood, taken in a trial of the OX40 agonist ivuxolimab. The sequence links TRBV18 to TRBJ1-5; the D gene is possibly TRBD1, with 6 bases matching. The sequence in DNA is TGTGCCAGCTCATCGATACAGGACAGAAATCAGCCCCAGCATTTT. It is translated as CASSSIQDRNQPQHF.